What follows are 2 T cell receptor beta chains derived from one specimen sequenced in a study of shared clonotypes between healthy human individuals. Clones were sequenced by immunoSEQ multiplex PCR, and TCRdb holds only the in-frame ones, with some missing. The sample holds about 2.1 million clones, around 93% seen once. Naive CD8 cells comprised CD45RO-negative, CCR7-positively selected cells, excluding terminally differentiated effector memory CD45RA+ cells. Specimen: naive CD8+ T cells from PBMCs. These receptors were taken from a man aged 18 to 29 in good health. Some clones in this sample may be carry-over from other donors' samples.

The chain combines TRBV19 with TRBJ1-1; TRBD1 might be the D (5 bases). The CDR3 totals 15 residues. The V end was cut by 3 bases, the J end by 3 bases, with 14 bases between. CDR1 LNHDA and CDR2 SQIVND come from the germline V gene (reference sequence). The CDR3 nucleotides are TGTGCCAGTAGTATTTTCCAGGGCCGCGACACTGAAGCTTTCTTT. Translation gives CASSIFQGRDTEAFF.

This sequence joins TRBV14 and TRBJ2-2; no reliable D call. Germline CDR1 and CDR2: SGHDN and FVKESK. The V end was cut by 4 bases, the J end by 6 bases, with 9 bases between. This CDR3 is built from 13 residues. The DNA for the CDR3 is TGTGCCAGCAGCCCCGTGAGGCCCGGGGAGCTGTTTTTT. This codes for CASSPVRPGELFF.